A single sample gave rise to the 27 T cell receptor beta chains below, sequenced in a study of T cells after yellow fever vaccination. TCRdb reprocessed the 5' RACE reads with MiXCR, giving one entry per CDR3 protein. This table holds approximately 580,000 distinct CDR3 sequences, around 17% found once. The sequenced sample was PBMCs, obtained 5 to 6 days after the first yellow fever vaccination. These receptors all stem from a man in his late teens or twenties who received the YFV17D yellow fever vaccine.

This clonotype was observed a handful of times. The genes are TRBV6-1 and TRBJ2-3; 11 bases agree with TRBD1. CDR3 length: 14 amino acids. CDR1 and CDR2 from the germline V gene are MNHNS and SASEGT. V gave up 6 bases and J gave up 7 bases; unmatched junction bases: 6. The CDR3: CASRTGTGGYTQYF. As DNA, the CDR3 is TGTGCCAGCAGGACCGGGACAGGGGGGTATACGCAGTATTTT.

This clonotype has more than one count but fewer than ten. The rearrangement links TRBV5-1 to TRBJ1-1, with a tentative D call TRBD1 (6 bases). The CDR3 is 14 amino acids. With 0 bases removed from V and 6 bases from J, the gap between germline ends came to 12 bases. CDR1 and CDR2 from the germline V gene are SGHRS and YFSETQ. This CDR3 reads CASSLGYRVPEAFF. The CDR3, as DNA: TGCGCCAGCAGCTTGGGGTACAGGGTCCCTGAAGCTTTCTTT.

This chain connects TRBV6-1 to TRBJ2-3, with D perhaps matching TRBD2 (6 bases). The CDR3 totals 16 residues. Trimming left V 5 bases short and J 1 base short, with 16 bases between. Germline V gene data show CDR1 as MNHNS and CDR2 as SASEGT. CDR3 region: CASSRVSGSRTDTQYF. CDR3 in DNA: TGTGCCAGCAGTCGAGTAAGCGGGTCCCGCACAGATACGCAGTATTTT.

This sequence joins TRBV3-1 and TRBJ2-3, with D tentatively TRBD1 (5 bases). This CDR3 comprises 13 residues. The V gene's germline CDR1 is LGHDT and CDR2 YNNKEL (reference sequence). V gave up 2 bases and J gave up 4 bases, with 7 bases separating them. In nucleotides, the CDR3 is TGTGCCAGCAGCCAAAGGGGCGCAGATACGCAGTATTTT. Encoded protein: CASSQRGADTQYF.

The table lists this clonotype with a few counts. The J gene is TRBJ2-3, the V gene TRBV12-3 or TRBV12-4; TRBD1 matches 8 bases. V gave up 2 bases and J gave up 0 bases; unmatched junction bases: 10. The CDR3 loop spans 18 amino acids. CDR3 bases: TGTGCCAGCAGTTTATTAGCTTGGGGACAGGAGAGCACAGATACGCAGTATTTT. It encodes CASSLLAWGQESTDTQYF.

The J gene is TRBJ2-3, the V gene TRBV5-4; maybe TRBD2 (5 bases). The germline gives CDR1 SGHNT, CDR2 YYREEE (reference sequence). There are 14 residues in the CDR3. V was trimmed by 5 bases and J by 2 bases, leaving 12 bases between them. CDR3 region: CASRSGNLTDTQYF. The DNA for the CDR3 is TGTGCCAGCAGGTCGGGGAACCTCACAGATACGCAGTATTTT.

This clonotype was detected only a few times. The rearrangement links TRBV6-1 to TRBJ1-5, with 8 positions matching TRBD1. With 6 bases clipped from V and 2 bases from J, the junction kept 3 bases outside the gene matches. Germline V CDR1 and CDR2: MNHNS, SASEGT. This CDR3 spans 14 amino acids. The CDR3 DNA reads as TGTGCCAGCAGACTGGACAGGGGCAATCAGCCCCAGCATTTT. It yields the protein CASRLDRGNQPQHF.

The chain carries TRBV20-1 and TRBJ2-7, with 8 nucleotides matching TRBD1. This CDR3 contains 14 residues. J gave up 5 bases and V 0 bases, and 6 bases lay outside the gene matches. Germline values: CDR1 DFQATT, CDR2 SNEGSKA (reference sequence). CDR3 in amino acids: CSARDSQGADEQYV. CDR3 sequence (DNA): TGCAGTGCTAGAGATTCCCAGGGGGCCGACGAGCAGTACGTC.

This clonotype was recorded a few times. The J gene is TRBJ2-7, the V gene TRBV5-1; 11 nucleotides agree with TRBD2. V shed 5 bases and J 4 bases; nucleotides not matched to a gene: 5. Germline V lookup: CDR1 SGHRS, CDR2 YFSETQ. The CDR3 totals 14 residues. The CDR3 here is CASRGTSGLYEQYF. In nucleotides, the CDR3 is TGCGCCAGCAGGGGGACTAGCGGATTATACGAGCAGTACTTC.

This clonotype turned up a few times. The rearrangement links TRBV20-1 to TRBJ2-1, with 10 bases lining up with TRBD2. The CDR3 is made up of 15 amino acids. V shed 0 bases, J shed 8 bases, and the junction held 7 bases outside the gene matches. CDR1 is DFQATT, CDR2 SNEGSKA, per germline (reference sequence). DNA of the CDR3: TGCAGTGCTAGAGATCTCCTAGCGGGGGTCTATGAGCAGTTCTTC. Translation: CSARDLLAGVYEQFF.

The chain has TRBV7-9 and TRBJ1-4; 7 positions match TRBD1. The CDR3 spans 14 residues. V lost 5 bases, J lost 7 bases, and 7 bases stayed unmatched. Germline assignment: CDR1 SEHNR and CDR2 FQNEAQ (reference sequence). CDR3 coding DNA: TGTGCCAGCAGCGTCCAGGGGGGGACTGAAAAACTGTTTTTT. Translating it yields CASSVQGGTEKLFF.

The chain is built from TRBV4-2 and TRBJ2-1, with D perhaps matching TRBD2 (6 bases). This CDR3 is built from 17 residues. V lost 4 bases and J lost 5, with 21 bases in between. Germline-derived CDR1 and CDR2 are LGHNA and YNFKEQ. The CDR3 DNA sequence: TGTGCCAGCAGCCCAGTGGGGGTCGTGGGGGGAGACAATGAGCAGTTCTTC. Amino acid sequence: CASSPVGVVGGDNEQFF.

V usage is TRBV20-1 and J usage is TRBJ2-3; D uncertain. Germline assignment: CDR1 DFQATT and CDR2 SNEGSKA (reference sequence). The CDR3 length is 12 residues. V dropped 4 bases and J dropped 3 bases, with 8 bases sitting between them. The CDR3 reads CSATQATDTQYF. The CDR3 DNA reads TGCAGTGCTACCCAGGCGACAGATACGCAGTATTTT.

The chain has TRBV3-1 and TRBJ2-3; 13 bases are shared with TRBD2. Germline CDR1 LGHDT, CDR2 YNNKEL (reference sequence). J gave up 2 bases and V 11 bases, and 16 bases lay outside the gene matches. The CDR3 is 18 amino acids. The CDR3, as DNA: TGTGCCTTCAGCCCTAGGACTAGCGGGGGAGTCGACACAGATACGCAGTATTTT. This translates into CAFSPRTSGGVDTDTQYF.

The V gene is TRBV12-1, the J gene TRBJ2-1; the listed D gene, TRBD2, was not tested against the DNA. TRBV12-1 is a pseudogene segment. The CDR3 totals 19 residues. CDR3 sequence: CASTAELSLAGGFYNEQFF. CDR3 DNA sequence: TGTGCCAGCACCGCTGAGCTATCCCTAGCGGGGGGATTTTACAATGAGCAGTTCTTC.

There are a few counts of this clonotype. This sequence joins TRBV10-3 and TRBJ1-5; D call uncertain. The CDR3 totals 15 residues. Trimming shortened V by 4 bases and J by 5 bases, and 15 bases separated the two germline ends. Germline CDR1 is ENHRY and CDR2 is SYGVKD. The CDR3 DNA reads as TGTGCCATCAGTGGACTTCCTGGGTTGGATCAGCCCCAGCATTTT. Translation: CAISGLPGLDQPQHF.

This clonotype turned up a few times. The chain has TRBV7-9 and TRBJ1-2; 8 bases agree with TRBD1. This CDR3 comprises 13 residues. The germline CDR1 and CDR2 sequences are SEHNR and FQNEAQ (reference sequence). Trimming cost V 5 bases and J 8 bases; bases outside gene matches: 7. The CDR3 region is CASSVTGDVGYTF. CDR3 nucleotides: TGTGCCAGCAGCGTGACAGGGGATGTCGGCTACACCTTC.

The CDR3: CSVETRGGLTGELFF. DNA of the CDR3: TGCAGCGTTGAGACCAGGGGGGGATTAACCGGGGAGCTGTTTTTT. The chain has TRBV29-1 and TRBJ2-2; the D call may be TRBD1 or TRBD2 (7 bases each). Trimming cost V 3 bases and J 5 bases, with 16 bases left between them. CDR3 length equals 15 residues. CDR1 and CDR2 (germline): SQVTM, ANQGSEA.

This clonotype was seen only a few times. The chain recombines TRBV5-1 with TRBJ1-4, with unresolved D. The germline CDR1 and CDR2 sequences are SGHRS and YFSETQ. V was trimmed by 1 base and J by 10 bases, leaving 17 bases between them. The CDR3 spans 15 residues. The CDR3 nucleotides read TGCGCCAGCAGCTTGCGGTCTGGGGAATTGGGAAAACTGTTTTTT. Encoded protein: CASSLRSGELGKLFF.

This clonotype has a handful of counts. The rearrangement uses TRBV12-3 or TRBV12-4 and TRBJ2-1, with D tentatively TRBD1 or TRBD2 (6 bases each). Between the trimmed V and J ends, which lost 3 bases and 5 bases, there was a span of 11 bases. The CDR3 is 14 amino acids. Written as DNA, the CDR3 is TGTGCCAGCAGTTTTTTCGGGGGCGACAATGAGCAGTTCTTC. The encoded protein is CASSFFGGDNEQFF.

This clonotype was seen more than once but under ten times. The chain joins TRBV7-9 to TRBJ2-7; no clear D gene. Germline values: CDR1 SEHNR, CDR2 FQNEAQ (reference sequence). Trimming shortened V by 6 bases and J by 7 bases, and 19 bases separated the two germline ends. The length of the CDR3 is 14 residues. The CDR3 sequence is CASSSKGRGAEQYF. In DNA, the CDR3 is TGTGCCAGCAGTTCCAAGGGCAGAGGCGCGGAGCAGTACTTC. Full variable domain (rest looked up from reference TRBV7-9 and TRBJ2-7): DTGVSQNPRHKITKRGQNVTFRCDPISEHNRLYWYRQTLGQGPEFLTYFQNEAQLEKSRLLSDRFSAERPKGSFSTLEIQRTEQGDSAMYLCASSSKGRGAEQYFGPGTRLTVT.

On this clonotype: One end of the junction does not line up with germline, which may come from a read error. The V gene is TRBV4-1, the J gene TRBJ2-3; D gene ambiguous. Germline loops: CDR1 MGHRA, CDR2 YSYEKL. The CDR3 length is 15 residues. DNA of the CDR3: TGCGCCAGCAGCCAAGAGCCCATTAGCACTGATACGCAGTATTTT. Its protein product is CASSQEPISTDTQYF.

This clonotype showed up just a few times. This chain links TRBV6-1 with TRBJ2-5; 9 nucleotides align to TRBD2. CDR1 is MNHNS, CDR2 SASEGT, per germline. This CDR3 region has 17 residues. V was clipped by 5 bases and J by 5 bases; unmatched bases: 15. The CDR3 DNA follows: TGTGCCAGCAGTCCCTACGGGGCTAGCGGGATGAGGGAGACCCAGTACTTC. It codes for CASSPYGASGMRETQYF.

The rearrangement links TRBV12-1 to TRBJ2-7; TRBD1 is taken as the D call from the table, unchecked against the DNA. TRBV12-1 is classified as a pseudogene. This CDR3 contains 18 residues. The CDR3 coding sequence is TGTGCCAGCAGCCCCCTAATCTGCTCGGGCGGCCGGCTGAACGAGCAGTACTTC. Its translation: CASSPLICSGGRLNEQYF.

The CDR3: CASSFPLTSGGTYEQYF. The CDR3 nucleotides are TGTGCCAGCAGCTTCCCGCTGACTAGCGGGGGCACCTACGAGCAGTACTTC. J is TRBJ2-7 and V is TRBV7-2, with 12 bases matching TRBD2. CDR1 and CDR2 (germline): SGHTA, FQGNSA. The CDR3 spans 17 residues. The ends lost 3 bases at V and 2 bases at J; junction bases unmatched: 8. The complete variable domain, with remaining parts taken from reference TRBV7-2 and TRBJ2-7, reads GAGVSQSPSNKVTEKGKDVELRCDPISGHTALYWYRQSLGQGLEFLIYFQGNSAPDKSGLPSDRFSAERTGGSVSTLTIQRTQQEDSAVYLCASSFPLTSGGTYEQYFGPGTRLTVT.

This chain connects TRBV7-2 to TRBJ2-5, with 8 bases lining up with TRBD2. V gave up 5 bases and J gave up 4 bases; unmatched junction bases: 9. The CDR3 contains 15 residues. CDR1 is SGHTA, CDR2 FQGNSA, per germline. The CDR3 coding sequence is TGTGCCAGCAGCCCAGGTGGGCGGGGGGCAGAGACCCAGTACTTC. It yields the protein CASSPGGRGAETQYF.

V usage is TRBV10-3 and J usage is TRBJ2-2; 9 bases fit TRBD1. The CDR3 is made up of 14 amino acids. V was pared by 4 bases and J by 3 bases, with 0 bases of the junction left unmatched. CDR1 is ENHRY and CDR2 is SYGVKD in the germline V gene. The CDR3 DNA follows: TGTGCCATCAGTGGGGACAGGGACACCGGGGAGCTGTTTTTT. Amino acid sequence: CAISGDRDTGELFF.